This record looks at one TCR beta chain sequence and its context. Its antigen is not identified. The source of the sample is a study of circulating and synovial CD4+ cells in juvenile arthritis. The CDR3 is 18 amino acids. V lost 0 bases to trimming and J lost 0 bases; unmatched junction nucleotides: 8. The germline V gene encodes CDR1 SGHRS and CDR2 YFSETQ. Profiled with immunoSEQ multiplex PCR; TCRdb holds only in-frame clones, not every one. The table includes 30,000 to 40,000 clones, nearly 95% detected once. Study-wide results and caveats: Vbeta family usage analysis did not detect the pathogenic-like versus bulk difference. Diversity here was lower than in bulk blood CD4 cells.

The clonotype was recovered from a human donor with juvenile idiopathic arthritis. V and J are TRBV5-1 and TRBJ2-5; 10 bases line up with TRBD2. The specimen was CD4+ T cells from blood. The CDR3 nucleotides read TGCGCCAGCAGCTTGGGTACTAGCGGGACTATGTACCAAGAGACCCAGTACTTC. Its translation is CASSLGTSGTMYQETQYF.